This T cell receptor beta chain is drawn from a study of cytomegalovirus exposure and HLA in healthy donors. Study outcomes and limitations: A missense DCLRE1C variant was associated with V- and J-gene trimming of TCR beta chains in a later analysis, and an independent cohort replicated the association. Across HLA loci, a later analysis found differing TCR association rates, with DRB1 most and HLA-C fewest. In a later analysis, approximately 18,000 TCR beta sequences were associated with HLA alleles at 0.05 false discovery rate.

PCR involved 60 Vbeta and 13 Jbeta primers. The repertoire was sequenced with immunoSEQ multiplex PCR; TCRdb's copy has only in-frame clones and lacks some. Of around 110,000 clones listed, less than 80% are singletons. V lost 3 bases, J lost 0 bases, and 6 bases stayed unmatched. The CDR3 totals 16 residues. CDR1 and CDR2 (germline): LNHDA, SQIVND (reference sequence). This clone was detected only once. The antigen remains undetermined. The sequence came from a middle-aged woman in good health and CMV-seropositive. The rearrangement uses TRBV19 and TRBJ2-3; TRBD1 matches 7 bases. Sequencing input: PBMCs. The CDR3, as DNA: TGTGCCAGTAGTATTGGGACAGCATTTAGCACAGATACGCAGTATTTT. Amino acid sequence: CASSIGTAFSTDTQYF.